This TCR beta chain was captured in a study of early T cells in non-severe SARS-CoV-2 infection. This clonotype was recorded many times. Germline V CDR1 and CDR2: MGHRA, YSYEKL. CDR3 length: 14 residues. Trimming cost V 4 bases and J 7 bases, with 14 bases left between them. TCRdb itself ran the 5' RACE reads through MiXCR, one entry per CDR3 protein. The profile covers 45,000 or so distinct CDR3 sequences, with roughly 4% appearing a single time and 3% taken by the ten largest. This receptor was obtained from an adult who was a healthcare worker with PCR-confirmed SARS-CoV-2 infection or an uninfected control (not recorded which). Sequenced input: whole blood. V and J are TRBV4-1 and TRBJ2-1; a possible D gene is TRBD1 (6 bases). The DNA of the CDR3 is TGCGCCAGCAGCCTCCAGGGGTATGGAAATGAGCAGTTCTTC. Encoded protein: CASSLQGYGNEQFF.